Following are 21 T cell receptor beta chains from one sample sequenced in a study of technical replicates of blood from a handful of donors. The data were produced by immunoSEQ multiplex PCR, yet TCRdb's version contains in-frame clones alone and is incomplete. Among fewer than 45,000 clones listed, 90% to 97% were seen once. Sequencing was carried out using T cells isolated from PBMCs. All receptors come from a human donor in good health.

J is TRBJ1-4 and V is TRBV5-6; 7 bases fit TRBD1. The germline CDR1 and CDR2 sequences are SGHDT and YYEEEE. This CDR3 contains 15 residues. The junction had 5 bases not matched to a gene; V was cut back by 0 bases and J by 6 bases. This chain's CDR3 is CASSLVPQGDEKLFF. The DNA of the CDR3 is TGTGCCAGCAGCTTGGTTCCTCAGGGGGATGAAAAACTGTTTTTT. Looking up the rest from reference TRBV5-6 and TRBJ1-4 gives the full variable domain: DAGVTQSPTHLIKTRGQQVTLRCSPKSGHDTVSWYQQALGQGPQFIFQYYEEEERQRGNFPDRFSGHQFPNYSSELNVNALLLGDSALYLCASSLVPQGDEKLFFGSGTQLSVL.

This sequence joins TRBV25-1 and TRBJ2-1; D is unclear. The V end lost 8 bases, the J end lost 4 bases, and 12 bases lay between the germline ends. This CDR3 region has 13 residues. Germline values: CDR1 MGHDK, CDR2 SYGVNS. CDR3 in amino acids: CASSDTAYNEQFF. In DNA, the CDR3 is TGTGCCAGCTCCGACACCGCTTACAATGAGCAGTTCTTC.

The V gene is TRBV30, the J gene TRBJ2-1; maybe TRBD2 (6 bases). This CDR3 comprises 17 residues. The germline gives CDR1 GTSNPN, CDR2 SVGIG (reference sequence). Trimming shortened V by 0 bases and J by 3 bases, and 18 bases separated the two germline ends. CDR3 DNA sequence: TGTGCCTGGAGTGTAGTGGCTAGCGAAACCTACTACAATGAGCAGTTCTTC. Its protein product is CAWSVVASETYYNEQFF.

The V call is TRBV7-8, the J call TRBJ2-1, with 9 positions matching TRBD2. The V segment lost 2 bases and the J segment 10 bases; nucleotides outside the gene matches: 6. Germline V gene lookup returns CDR1 SGHVS and CDR2 FQNEAQ. This CDR3 is 14 amino acids long. The CDR3 spells CASSLRGRAGEQFF. Here the CDR3 DNA reads TGTGCCAGCAGCTTACGCGGGAGGGCCGGGGAGCAGTTCTTC.

The V gene is TRBV6-5, the J gene TRBJ2-1; TRBD1 matches at 8 bases. The germline V gene has CDR1 MNHEY and CDR2 SVGAGI. This CDR3 region has 13 residues. V trimming: 1 base; J trimming: 9 bases; junction bases outside the gene matches: 2. The DNA for the CDR3 is TGTGCCAGCAGTTACTGGACAGGGAGTGAGCAGTTCTTC. It encodes CASSYWTGSEQFF.

This chain uses TRBV5-1 with TRBJ2-7; D possibly corresponds to TRBD2 (6 bases). The germline CDR1 and CDR2 sequences are SGHRS and YFSETQ. Trimming left V 4 bases short and J 7 bases short, with 18 bases between. The CDR3 spans 14 residues. CDR3 protein: CASSAGLLGREQYF. CDR3 DNA sequence: TGCGCCAGCAGCGCGGGACTTCTGGGGAGGGAGCAGTACTTC.

This clone occurred once. The V call is TRBV28, the J call TRBJ2-7; TRBD2 is a possible D gene (5 bases). V shed 3 bases and J shed 1 base, with 16 bases lying between them. The CDR3 consists of 16 residues. Germline CDR1 reads MDHEN; CDR2 reads SYDVKM. CDR3 sequence (DNA): TGTGCCAGCAGTTTGTCGGAAGCGGCACATTCCTACGAGCAGTACTTC. Protein: CASSLSEAAHSYEQYF.

This sequence joins TRBV19 and TRBJ2-7; TRBD1 agrees at 9 bases. V lost 11 bases to trimming and J lost 2 bases; unmatched junction nucleotides: 4. Germline V gene lookup returns CDR1 LNHDA and CDR2 SQIVND (reference sequence). This CDR3 is 12 amino acids long. DNA for the CDR3: TGTGCCGCCGGGACAGGGCCCTACGAGCAGTACTTC. It specifies CAAGTGPYEQYF.

This clone was counted between two and nine times. This rearrangement joins TRBV19 to TRBJ1-1; TRBD1 matches at 10 bases. Germline trimming cut 7 bases from V and 5 bases from J; bases unmatched to any gene: 10. The CDR3 contains 15 residues. Germline V gene lookup returns CDR1 LNHDA and CDR2 SQIVND (reference sequence). The CDR3 region has the DNA TGTGCCAGTATGCAACTGGACAGGGGGGATACTGAAGCTTTCTTT. This gives the protein CASMQLDRGDTEAFF.

Here the CDR3 DNA reads TGTGCCAGCAGTTCAATAGCGGGAGGGCCTTCAGATACGCAGTATTTT. This sequence encodes CASSSIAGGPSDTQYF. The chain couples TRBV6-5 to TRBJ2-3, with 11 bases fitting TRBD2. This CDR3 spans 16 amino acids. CDR1 and CDR2 from the germline V gene are MNHEY and SVGAGI. With V trimmed by 4 bases and J by 4 bases, 7 bases remained unmatched.

This sequence joins TRBV25-1 and TRBJ2-3; D uncertain. This CDR3 contains 15 residues. The germline V and J ends were trimmed by 6 bases and 0 bases, with 13 bases remaining between them. The germline V gene has CDR1 MGHDK and CDR2 SYGVNS. The CDR3 protein is CASRRSSSSTDTQYF. CDR3 bases: TGTGCCAGCAGACGCAGTTCATCTAGCACAGATACGCAGTATTTT.

The V call is TRBV4-2, the J call TRBJ2-7, with D perhaps matching TRBD1 (6 bases). The CDR3 runs to 15 residues. Germline loops: CDR1 LGHNA, CDR2 YNFKEQ. Trimming cost V 0 bases and J 5 bases, with 14 bases left between them. The CDR3 is CASSQEQGIGDEQYF. CDR3 DNA sequence: TGTGCCAGCAGCCAAGAACAGGGTATAGGAGACGAGCAGTACTTC.

The J gene is TRBJ2-3, the V gene TRBV5-1, with a weak D call TRBD1 (7 bases). Germline CDR1 is SGHRS and CDR2 is YFSETQ. Trimming removed 5 bases at V and 2 bases at J, with 15 bases between. This CDR3 has 15 amino acids. Here the CDR3 reads CASRGGQPFTDTQYF. CDR3 in DNA: TGCGCCAGCAGGGGGGGACAGCCCTTCACAGATACGCAGTATTTT. Filled out from reference TRBV5-1 and TRBJ2-3, the complete variable domain reads KAGVTQTPRYLIKTRGQQVTLSCSPISGHRSVSWYQQTPGQGLQFLFEYFSETQRNKGNFPGRFSGRQFSNSRSEMNVSTLELGDSALYLCASRGGQPFTDTQYFGPGTRLTVL.

The chain joins TRBV19 to TRBJ2-7; tentatively, D is TRBD2 (5 bases). Trimming took 5 bases from V and 1 from J, leaving 9 bases between them. CDR1 and CDR2 (germline): LNHDA, SQIVND (reference sequence). CDR3 length: 13 amino acids. CDR3 protein: CASSPGLSYEQYF. DNA for the CDR3: TGTGCCAGTAGTCCCGGACTGTCCTACGAGCAGTACTTC.

The J gene is TRBJ1-5, the V gene TRBV9; no definite D call. The CDR3 loop spans 15 amino acids. Germline CDR1 SGDLS, CDR2 YYNGEE. The ends were cut back, 0 bases at V and 0 bases at J, with 7 bases in the middle. Written as DNA, the CDR3 is TGTGCCAGCAGCGTAGGAGGGAATAGCAATCAGCCCCAGCATTTT. Protein sequence: CASSVGGNSNQPQHF.

This clone was observed a single time. J is TRBJ1-2 and V is TRBV4-1; possibly TRBD1 for D (6 bases). CDR1 is MGHRA, CDR2 YSYEKL, per germline. Trimming cost V 4 bases and J 3 bases, with 18 bases left between them. This CDR3 is 16 amino acids long. The CDR3 DNA reads as TGCGCCAGCAGCCCTCCCCTCGGACGGACAGACTATGGCTACACCTTC. It yields the protein CASSPPLGRTDYGYTF.

The rearrangement joins TRBV15 to TRBJ2-1; TRBD2 matches 10 bases. Losses at the gene ends were 6 bases for V and 0 bases for J; bases not matched to a gene: 2. Germline lookup yields CDR1 LNHNV and CDR2 YYDKDF (reference sequence). CDR3 length: 15 residues. CDR3 sequence reads: CATSTSGVSYNEQFF. The DNA of the CDR3 is TGTGCCACCAGTACTAGCGGGGTCTCCTACAATGAGCAGTTCTTC.

On this clone itself: Relative to the germline gene, one junction end is altered; a read error may explain this. The rearrangement joins TRBV4-1 to TRBJ2-7; a weak D match, TRBD1 (6 bases). Germline V gene data show CDR1 as MGHRA and CDR2 as YSYEKL. CDR3 size: 15 residues. This CDR3 is CASSQDRHPSYEQYF. CDR3 DNA: TGCGCCAGCAGTCAAGACAGGCACCCTTCCTACGAGCAGTACTTC.

This sequence joins TRBV29-1 and TRBJ1-2; maybe TRBD1 (5 bases). V lost 6 bases and J lost 3, with 8 bases in between. Germline CDR1 and CDR2: SQVTM and ANQGSEA. CDR3 length: 11 residues. CDR3 sequence: CSVQGHYGYTF. The CDR3 nucleotides read TGCAGCGTCCAGGGTCACTATGGCTACACCTTC.

A single count supports this clone. The chain couples TRBV30 to TRBJ2-3, with D perhaps matching TRBD1 (6 bases). Per germline, CDR1 GTSNPN and CDR2 SVGIG (reference sequence). Trimming stripped 4 bases from V and 2 bases from J, with 13 bases between. The CDR3 sequence is 14 residues long. CDR3 sequence: CAWTANRATDTQYF. The CDR3 nucleotides read TGTGCCTGGACCGCAAACAGGGCCACAGATACGCAGTATTTT.

The gene calls are TRBV30 and TRBJ2-7, with 16 bases that match TRBD2. The trim removed 3 bases at V and 5 bases at J, leaving 25 bases unmatched. CDR3 length: 22 residues. Germline CDR1 and CDR2: GTSNPN and SVGIG (reference sequence). The CDR3 is CAWRTGTAKFPGLAGGPNEQYF. CDR3 bases: TGTGCCTGGAGGACCGGGACAGCAAAATTTCCGGGACTAGCGGGAGGGCCCAACGAGCAGTACTTC. The entire variable domain, with the rest obtained from reference TRBV30 and TRBJ2-7, is as follows: SQTIHQWPATLVQPVGSPLSLECTVEGTSNPNLYWYRQAAGRGLQLLFYSVGIGQISSEVPQNLSASRPQDRQFILSSKKLLLSDSGFYLCAWRTGTAKFPGLAGGPNEQYFGPGTRLTVT.